The entry below describes one T cell receptor (beta chain). The data are from a study of T cell changes during pregnancy in multiple sclerosis. Produced via immunoSEQ multiplex PCR; TCRdb's table is partial and in-frame only. The sample consists of fewer than 100,000 clones, over 75% of them appearing once. The CDR3 is made up of 13 amino acids. The V and J ends lost 2 bases and 7 bases respectively, with 11 bases between them. The germline V gene has CDR1 SGHTA and CDR2 FQGTGA. This rearrangement joins TRBV7-3 to TRBJ1-2; the D gene is possibly TRBD1 (6 bases). This clonotype was sampled from a female donor with multiple sclerosis, enrolled in a pregnancy study. Sequences were derived from peripheral blood, sampled before pregnancy. The CDR3 region has the DNA TGTGCCAGCAGCTTAGGGCAGGGGTTTGGCTACACCTTC. Amino acids: CASSLGQGFGYTF.